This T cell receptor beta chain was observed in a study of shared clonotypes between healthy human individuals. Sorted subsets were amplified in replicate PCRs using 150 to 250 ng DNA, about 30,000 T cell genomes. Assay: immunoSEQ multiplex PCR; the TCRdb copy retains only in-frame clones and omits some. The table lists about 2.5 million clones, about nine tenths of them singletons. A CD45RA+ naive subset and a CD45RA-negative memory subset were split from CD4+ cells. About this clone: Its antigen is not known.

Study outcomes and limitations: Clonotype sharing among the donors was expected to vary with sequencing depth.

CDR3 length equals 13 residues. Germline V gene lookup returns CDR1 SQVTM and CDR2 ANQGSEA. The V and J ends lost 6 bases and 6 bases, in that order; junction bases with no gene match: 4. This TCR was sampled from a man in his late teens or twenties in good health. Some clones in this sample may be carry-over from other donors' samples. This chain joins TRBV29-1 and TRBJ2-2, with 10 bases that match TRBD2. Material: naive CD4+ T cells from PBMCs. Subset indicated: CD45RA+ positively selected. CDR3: CSVTGLAPGELFF. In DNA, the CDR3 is TGCAGCGTAACGGGACTAGCGCCCGGGGAGCTGTTTTTT.